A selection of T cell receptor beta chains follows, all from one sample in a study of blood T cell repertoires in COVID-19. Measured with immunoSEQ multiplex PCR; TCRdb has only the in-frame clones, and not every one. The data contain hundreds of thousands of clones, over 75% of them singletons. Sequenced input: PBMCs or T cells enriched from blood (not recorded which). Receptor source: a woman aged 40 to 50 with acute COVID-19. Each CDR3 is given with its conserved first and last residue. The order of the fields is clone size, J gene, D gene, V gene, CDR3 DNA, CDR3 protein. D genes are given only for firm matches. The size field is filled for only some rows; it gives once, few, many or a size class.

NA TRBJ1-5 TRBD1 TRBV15 TGTGCCACCAGCAGAGGGGGGGGACAGGGAAGCAATCAGCCCCAGCATTTT CATSRGGGQGSNQPQHF
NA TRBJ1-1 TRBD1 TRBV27 TGTGCCAGCCTTGGACAGGGGGGTACCCAAGCTTTCTTT CASLGQGGTQAFF
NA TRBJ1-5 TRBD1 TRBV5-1 TGCGCCAGCAGCACCTGGACAGGGCAGCCCCAGCATTTT CASSTWTGQPQHF
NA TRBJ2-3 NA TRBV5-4 TGTGCCAGCAGCTTGGACAGAAGCACAGATACGCAGTATTTT CASSLDRSTDTQYF
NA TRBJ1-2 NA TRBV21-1 TGTGCCAGCACCAAAGTTCGGGGAGGGGCCGTTGTCTATGGCTACACCTTC CASTKVRGGAVVYGYTF
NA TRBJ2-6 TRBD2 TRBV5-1 TGCGCCAGCAGCTCCACTAGCGGGAGATACTCTGGGGCCAACGTCCTGACTTTC CASSSTSGRYSGANVLTF
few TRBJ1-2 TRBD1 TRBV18 TGTGCCAGCTCCCTCGTTAAGCAGGGGGATTCTGACTACACCTTC CASSLVKQGDSDYTF
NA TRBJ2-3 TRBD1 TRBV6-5 TGTGCCAGCTGGGACAGGGTTTCAGATACGCAGTATTTT CASWDRVSDTQYF
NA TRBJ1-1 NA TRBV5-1 TGCGCCAGCAGCCTCGGGACACTGAACACTGAAGCTTTCTTT CASSLGTLNTEAFF
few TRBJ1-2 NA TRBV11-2 TGTGCCAGCAGCTCACACGGGAAAGGTGGCTACACCTTC CASSSHGKGGYTF
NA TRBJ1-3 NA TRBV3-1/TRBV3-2 TGTGCCAGCAGCCAACGCGGGATACAATCTGGAAACACCATATATTTT CASSQRGIQSGNTIYF
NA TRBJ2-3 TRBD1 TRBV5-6 TGTGCCAGCAGCCTGAGACAGGGGGCGTTCCTAGATACGCAGTATTTT CASSLRQGAFLDTQYF
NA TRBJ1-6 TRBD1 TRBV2 TGTGCCAGCACCAGGGACAGCCAAGTTTCACCCCTCCACTTT CASTRDSQVSPLHF
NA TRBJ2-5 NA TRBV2 TGTGCCAGCAGTCGCGGGGACCAAGAGACCCAGTACTTC CASSRGDQETQYF
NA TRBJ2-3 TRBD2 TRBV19 TGTGCCAGTAGTCCCTCGGGGGGGCTAGATACGCAGTATTTT CASSPSGGLDTQYF
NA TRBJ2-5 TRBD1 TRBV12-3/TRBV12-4 TGTGCCAGCAGTTACAGGGGGCTTGAGACCCAGTACTTC CASSYRGLETQYF
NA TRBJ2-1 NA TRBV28 TGTGCCAGCAGTTTGGGGCTGGGGCAGTTCTTC CASSLGLGQFF
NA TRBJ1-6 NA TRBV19 TGTGCCAGTAGTGTACGGGATCATAATTCACCCCTCCACTTT CASSVRDHNSPLHF
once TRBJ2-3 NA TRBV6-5 TGTGCCAGCACGCGGGCGAGCACAGATACGCAGTATTTT CASTRASTDTQYF
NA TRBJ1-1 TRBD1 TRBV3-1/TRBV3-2 TGTGCCAGCAGCCAGAGGGGGCAAACCACTGAAGCTTTCTTT CASSQRGQTTEAFF
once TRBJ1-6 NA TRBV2 TGTGCCAGCAGGACAGATAGAGGGGGTAATTCACCCCTCCACTTT CASRTDRGGNSPLHF
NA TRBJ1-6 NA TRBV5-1 TGCGCCAGCCGAAAGGGGCCAGGGGAGGGTTCACCCCTCCACTTT CASRKGPGEGSPLHF
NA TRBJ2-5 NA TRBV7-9 TGTGCCAGCAGCTCCAAGTCCCGGGACATCCAAGAGACCCAGTACTTC CASSSKSRDIQETQYF
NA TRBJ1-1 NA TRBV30 TGTGCCTGGAGTAGGAGGGACACTGAAGCTTTCTTT CAWSRRDTEAFF
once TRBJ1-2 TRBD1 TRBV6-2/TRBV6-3 TGTGCCAGCAGCCTCCGGGACAGATTTCCCCACTATGGCTACACCTTC CASSLRDRFPHYGYTF
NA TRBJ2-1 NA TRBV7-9 TGTGCCAGCAGCTTAGACAGGGACGGTCACAATGAGCAGTTCTTC CASSLDRDGHNEQFF
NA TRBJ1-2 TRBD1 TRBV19 TGTGCCAGTAGTACCCGGACAGGGAGGAATGGCTACACCTTC CASSTRTGRNGYTF
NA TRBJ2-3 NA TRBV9 TGTGCCAGCAGCGTAGACGCGAGTGCCCCAGATACGCAGTATTTT CASSVDASAPDTQYF
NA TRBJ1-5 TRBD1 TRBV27 TGTGCCAGCAGTTTAGACAGGGGCAATCAGCCCCAGCATTTT CASSLDRGNQPQHF
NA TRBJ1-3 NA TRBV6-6 TGTGCCAGCAGAGTACAGGCAGGGGGAAACACCATATATTTT CASRVQAGGNTIYF
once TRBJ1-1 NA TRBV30 TGTGCCTGGGGGGGAGGGCAAAGCATGAACACTGAAGCTTTCTTT CAWGGGQSMNTEAFF
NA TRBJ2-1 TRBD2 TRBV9 TGTGCCAGCAGCAAACGACTAGCGGGGGTACTAACCTACAATGAGCAGTTCTTC CASSKRLAGVLTYNEQFF
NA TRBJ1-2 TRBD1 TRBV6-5 TGTGCCAGCGGGGCAGGGGGAAACTATGGCTACACCTTC CASGAGGNYGYTF
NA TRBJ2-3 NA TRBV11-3 TGTGCCAGCAGCTTAGAGGCAGGCGCAGATACGCAGTATTTT CASSLEAGADTQYF
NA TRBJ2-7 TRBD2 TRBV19 TGTGCCAGTAGTAGGTCCAGCGGGGGACACGAGCAGTACTTC CASSRSSGGHEQYF
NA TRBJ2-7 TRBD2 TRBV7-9 TGTGCCAGCAGCTTAGTAGCGGGCGGGAACGAGCAGTACTTC CASSLVAGGNEQYF
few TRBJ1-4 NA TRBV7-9 TGTGCCAGCAGCTTAGGGCCGCAGGGGATAAATGAAAAACTGTTTTTT CASSLGPQGINEKLFF
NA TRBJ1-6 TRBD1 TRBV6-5 TGTGCCAGCGGGGGGACAGGCGGGAATTCACCCCTCCACTTT CASGGTGGNSPLHF
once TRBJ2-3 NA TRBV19 TGTGCCAGTAGCCCTAACCGACAGGCTAGCACAGATACGCAGTATTTT CASSPNRQASTDTQYF
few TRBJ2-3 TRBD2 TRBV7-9 TGTGCCAGCAGCTTAGACCTAGCGGGCCCCACAGATACGCAGTATTTT CASSLDLAGPTDTQYF
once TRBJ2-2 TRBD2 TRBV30 TGTGCCTGGAGTCCCCTAGACCGACGGGGGGACACCGGGGAGCTGTTTTTT CAWSPLDRRGDTGELFF
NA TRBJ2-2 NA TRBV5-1 TGCGCCAGCAGCGTCGGACAGCCGAACACCGGGGAGCTGTTTTTT CASSVGQPNTGELFF
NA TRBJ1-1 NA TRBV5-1 TGCGCCAGCAGCTTCGAGCCGTCTTCCTACGAGGCTTTCTTT CASSFEPSSYEAFF
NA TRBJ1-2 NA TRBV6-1 TGTGCCAGCAGTGAAGCGGGCAGGGCGGGGGGCTACACCTTC CASSEAGRAGGYTF
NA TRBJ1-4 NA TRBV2 TGTGCCAGCAGTGAGATCGAGTTGGTCCGTTTT CASSEIELVRF
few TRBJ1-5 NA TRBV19 TGTGCCAGTAGCCTAGGAGGGCATCAGCCCCAGCATTTT CASSLGGHQPQHF